The subject of this entry is one T cell receptor (beta chain). Its antigen remains unidentified. These data belong to a study of shared clonotypes between healthy human individuals. Profiled with immunoSEQ multiplex PCR; TCRdb holds only in-frame clones, not every one. The sample carries some 1.5 million clones, 98% recorded once. Study conclusions and caveats: Clonotype sharing among donors was expected to depend on sequencing depth. Generation probability values for non-shared clonotypes were lower than those for clonotypes shared by all four donors.

The germline V gene has CDR1 GTSNPN and CDR2 SVGIG (reference sequence). V dropped 4 bases and J dropped 3; count of bases not matched to a gene: 15. This CDR3 spans 17 amino acids. CD4+ cell separation produced CD45RA+ naive and CD45RA-negative memory subsets. This TCR derives from a man aged 30-40 years in good health. The chain has TRBV30 and TRBJ1-2; 9 nucleotides line up with TRBD1. The specimen sequenced was naive CD4+ T cells sorted from blood. Subset denoted: CD45RA+ positively selected. DNA of the CDR3: TGTGCCTGGACCAGAGGGGGACAGGGTTACGGAGACTATGGCTACACCTTC. As protein: CAWTRGGQGYGDYGYTF. Combining the CDR3 with reference TRBV30 and TRBJ1-2 gives the whole variable domain SQTIHQWPATLVQPVGSPLSLECTVEGTSNPNLYWYRQAAGRGLQLLFYSVGIGQISSEVPQNLSASRPQDRQFILSSKKLLLSDSGFYLCAWTRGGQGYGDYGYTFGSGTRLTVV.